One T cell receptor (beta chain) is described in this entry. The germline V gene encodes CDR1 MNHEY and CDR2 SVGAGI. Trimming took 2 bases from V and 1 from J, leaving 11 bases between them. The CDR3 is made up of 15 amino acids. This entry comes from a study of cytotoxic CD8 clonotypes in ibrutinib-treated CLL. Study information: Response was recorded as partial in some 24 patients and complete in 2; at median around 68 months, around 14 remained remitted and approximately twelve had progressed.

Only in-frame clones appear in the TCRdb table, and some are missing; sequencing was by immunoSEQ multiplex PCR. The table records about 72,000 clones, 68% of them present only once. The chain carries TRBV6-5 and TRBJ2-5; D is ambiguous. This sequence originates from a human donor with chronic lymphocytic leukemia. Here the sequenced sample was PBMCs, taken after 12 months of ibrutinib treatment. DNA for the CDR3: TGTGCCAGCAGTTACAGTGTGGCACCCCAAGAGACCCAGTACTTC. Translation gives CASSYSVAPQETQYF.